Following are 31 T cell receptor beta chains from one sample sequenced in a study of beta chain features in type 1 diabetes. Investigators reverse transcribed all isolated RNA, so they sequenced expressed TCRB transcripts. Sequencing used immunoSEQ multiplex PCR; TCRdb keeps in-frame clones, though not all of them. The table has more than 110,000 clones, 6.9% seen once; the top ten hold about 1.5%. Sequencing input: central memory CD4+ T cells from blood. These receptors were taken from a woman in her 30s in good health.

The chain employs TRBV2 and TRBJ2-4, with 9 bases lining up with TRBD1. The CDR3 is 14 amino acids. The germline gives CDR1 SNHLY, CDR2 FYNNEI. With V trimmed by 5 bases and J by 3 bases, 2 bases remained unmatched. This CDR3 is CASSSTGGKNIQYF. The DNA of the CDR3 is TGTGCCAGCAGTTCGACAGGGGGCAAAAACATTCAGTACTTC.

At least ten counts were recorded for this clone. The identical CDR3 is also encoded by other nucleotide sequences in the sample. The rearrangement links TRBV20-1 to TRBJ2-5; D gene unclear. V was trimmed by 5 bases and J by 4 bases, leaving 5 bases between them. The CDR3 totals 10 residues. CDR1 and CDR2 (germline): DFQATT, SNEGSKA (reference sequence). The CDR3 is CSALGETQYF. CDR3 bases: TGCAGTGCTCTCGGAGAGACCCAGTACTTC.

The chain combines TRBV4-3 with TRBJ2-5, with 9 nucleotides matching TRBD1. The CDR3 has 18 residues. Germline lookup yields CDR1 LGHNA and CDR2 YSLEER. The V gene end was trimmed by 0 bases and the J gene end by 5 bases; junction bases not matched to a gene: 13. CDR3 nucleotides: TGCGCCAGCAGCCAAGATTGGTTTGGAGGACAGGGGAGCGAGACCCAGTACTTC. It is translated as CASSQDWFGGQGSETQYF.

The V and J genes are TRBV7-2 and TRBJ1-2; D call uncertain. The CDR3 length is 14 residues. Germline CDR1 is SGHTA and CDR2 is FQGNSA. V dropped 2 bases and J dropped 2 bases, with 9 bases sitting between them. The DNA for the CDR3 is TGTGCCAGCAGCTTATATCTAGAAAACTATGGCTACACCTTC. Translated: CASSLYLENYGYTF.

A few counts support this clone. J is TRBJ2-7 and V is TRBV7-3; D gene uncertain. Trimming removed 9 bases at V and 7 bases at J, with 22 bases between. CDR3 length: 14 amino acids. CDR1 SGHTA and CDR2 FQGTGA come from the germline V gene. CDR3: CARLPPVPAWEQYF. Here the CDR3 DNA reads TGTGCCAGGCTACCGCCGGTCCCCGCCTGGGAGCAGTACTTC. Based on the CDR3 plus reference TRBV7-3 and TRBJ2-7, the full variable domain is GAGVSQTPSNKVTEKGKYVELRCDPISGHTALYWYRQSLGQGPEFLIYFQGTGAADDSGLPNDRFFAVRPEGSVSTLKIQRTERGDSAVYLCARLPPVPAWEQYFGPGTRLTVT.

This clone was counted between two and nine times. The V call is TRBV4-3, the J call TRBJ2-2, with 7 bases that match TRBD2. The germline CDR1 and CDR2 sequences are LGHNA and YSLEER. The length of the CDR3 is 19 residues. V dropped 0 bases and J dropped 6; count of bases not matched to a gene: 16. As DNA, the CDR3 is TGCGCCAGCAGCCAAGAAGCCCGTTTACGGGGGAGGGCCGCCGGGGAGCTGTTTTTT. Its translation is CASSQEARLRGRAAGELFF.

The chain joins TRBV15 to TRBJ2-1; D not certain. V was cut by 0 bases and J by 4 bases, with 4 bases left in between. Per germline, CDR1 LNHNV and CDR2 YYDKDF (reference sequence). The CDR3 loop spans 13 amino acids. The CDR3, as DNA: TGTGCCACCAGCAGAGATACTTACAATGAGCAGTTCTTC. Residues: CATSRDTYNEQFF.

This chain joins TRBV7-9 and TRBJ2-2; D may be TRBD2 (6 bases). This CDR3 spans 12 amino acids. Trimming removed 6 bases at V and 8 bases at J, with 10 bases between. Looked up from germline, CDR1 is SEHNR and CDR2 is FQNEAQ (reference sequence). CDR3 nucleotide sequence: TGTGCCAGCAGACGGGACTTGGGGGAGCTGTTTTTT. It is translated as CASRRDLGELFF.

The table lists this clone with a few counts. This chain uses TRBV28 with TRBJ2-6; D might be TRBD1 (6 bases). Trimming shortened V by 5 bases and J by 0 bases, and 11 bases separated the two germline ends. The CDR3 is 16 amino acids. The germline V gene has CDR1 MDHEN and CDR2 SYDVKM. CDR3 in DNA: TGTGCCAGCAGTGAATCCAGGGGCTCTGGGGCCAACGTCCTGACTTTC. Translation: CASSESRGSGANVLTF.

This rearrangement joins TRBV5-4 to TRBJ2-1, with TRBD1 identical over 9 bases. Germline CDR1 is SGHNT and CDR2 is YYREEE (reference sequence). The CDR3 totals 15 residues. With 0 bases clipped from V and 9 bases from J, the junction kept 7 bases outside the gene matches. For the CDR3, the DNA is TGTGCCAGCAGCTTGGTACAGGGGGCGTCGGTTGAGCAGTTCTTC. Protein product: CASSLVQGASVEQFF.

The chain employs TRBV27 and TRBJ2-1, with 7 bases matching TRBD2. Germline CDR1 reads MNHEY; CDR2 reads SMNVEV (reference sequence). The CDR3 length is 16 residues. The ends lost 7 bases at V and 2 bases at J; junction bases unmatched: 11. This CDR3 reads CASTLHGRGTYNEQFF. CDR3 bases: TGTGCCAGCACCCTGCACGGGCGGGGGACCTACAATGAGCAGTTCTTC.

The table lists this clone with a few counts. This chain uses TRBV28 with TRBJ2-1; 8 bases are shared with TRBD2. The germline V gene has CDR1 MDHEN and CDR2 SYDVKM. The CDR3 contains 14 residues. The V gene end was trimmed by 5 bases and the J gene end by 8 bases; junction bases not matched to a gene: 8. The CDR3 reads CASSLTSGLDEQFF. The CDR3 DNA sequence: TGTGCCAGCAGTCTCACTAGCGGATTGGATGAGCAGTTCTTC. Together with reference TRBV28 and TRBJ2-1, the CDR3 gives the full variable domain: DVKVTQSSRYLVKRTGEKVFLECVQDMDHENMFWYRQDPGLGLRLIYFSYDVKMKEKGDIPEGYSVSREKKERFSLILESASTNQTSMYLCASSLTSGLDEQFFGPGTRLTVL.

In DNA form, the CDR3 reads TGTGCCAGCTCACCAACGTCCGACAGGACAGGAGAAAAACTGTTTTTT. Its translation is CASSPTSDRTGEKLFF. J is TRBJ1-4 and V is TRBV18; 7 bases fit TRBD1. The CDR3 consists of 16 residues. Germline CDR1 KGHSH, CDR2 LQKENI. V gave up 2 bases and J gave up 8 bases; unmatched junction bases: 11.

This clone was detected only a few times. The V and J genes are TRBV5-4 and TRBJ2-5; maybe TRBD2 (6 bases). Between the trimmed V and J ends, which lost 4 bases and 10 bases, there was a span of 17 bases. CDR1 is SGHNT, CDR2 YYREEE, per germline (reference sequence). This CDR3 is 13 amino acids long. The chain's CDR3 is CASSQEAGSGQYF. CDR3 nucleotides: TGTGCCAGCAGCCAAGAAGCCGGGAGCGGCCAGTACTTC.

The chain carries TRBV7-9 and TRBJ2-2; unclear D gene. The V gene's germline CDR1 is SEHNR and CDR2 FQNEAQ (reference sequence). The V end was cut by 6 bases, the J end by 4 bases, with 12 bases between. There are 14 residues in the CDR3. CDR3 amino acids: CASSKYQATGELFF. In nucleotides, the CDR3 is TGTGCCAGCAGTAAATACCAGGCCACCGGGGAGCTGTTTTTT.

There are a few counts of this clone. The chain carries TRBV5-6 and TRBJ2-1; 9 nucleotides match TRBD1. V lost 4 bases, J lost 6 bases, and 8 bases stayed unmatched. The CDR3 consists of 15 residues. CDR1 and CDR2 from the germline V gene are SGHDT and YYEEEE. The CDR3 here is CASSLDRGRVNEQFF. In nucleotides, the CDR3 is TGTGCCAGCAGCCTCGACAGGGGGAGGGTCAATGAGCAGTTCTTC.

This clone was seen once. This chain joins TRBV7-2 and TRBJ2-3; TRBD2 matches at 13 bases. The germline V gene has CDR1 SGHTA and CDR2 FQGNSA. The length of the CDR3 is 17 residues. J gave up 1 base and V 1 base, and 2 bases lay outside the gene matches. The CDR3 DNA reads TGTGCCAGCAGCTTAGGGGGGACTAGCGGGGGCACAGATACGCAGTATTTT. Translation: CASSLGGTSGGTDTQYF.

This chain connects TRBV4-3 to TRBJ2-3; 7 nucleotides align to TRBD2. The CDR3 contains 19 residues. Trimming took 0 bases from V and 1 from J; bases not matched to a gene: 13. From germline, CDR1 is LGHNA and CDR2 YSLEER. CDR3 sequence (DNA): TGCGCCAGCAGCCAAGATGTAAGGTTTGGCGGGAGTGGCACAGATACGCAGTATTTT. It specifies CASSQDVRFGGSGTDTQYF.

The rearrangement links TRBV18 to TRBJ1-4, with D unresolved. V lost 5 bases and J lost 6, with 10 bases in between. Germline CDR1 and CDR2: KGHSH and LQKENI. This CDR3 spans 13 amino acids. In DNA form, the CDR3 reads TGTGCCAGCTCAGTTCAGTCCGATGAAAAACTGTTTTTT. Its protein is CASSVQSDEKLFF.

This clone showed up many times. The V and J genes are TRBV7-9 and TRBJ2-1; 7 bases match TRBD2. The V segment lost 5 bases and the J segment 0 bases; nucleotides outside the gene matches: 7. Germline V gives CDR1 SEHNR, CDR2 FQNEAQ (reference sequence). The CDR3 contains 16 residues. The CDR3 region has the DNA TGTGCCAGCAGCCGACTTCTAGCGGACTCCTACAATGAGCAGTTCTTC. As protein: CASSRLLADSYNEQFF.

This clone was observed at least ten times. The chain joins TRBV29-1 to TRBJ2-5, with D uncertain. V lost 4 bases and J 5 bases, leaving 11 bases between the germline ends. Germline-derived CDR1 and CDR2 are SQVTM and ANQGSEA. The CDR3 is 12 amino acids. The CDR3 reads CSVGSPAETQYF. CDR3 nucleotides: TGCAGCGTTGGGTCTCCCGCGGAGACCCAGTACTTC.

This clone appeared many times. The CDR3 sequence is CASSYTLHEQFF. CDR3 coding DNA: TGTGCCAGCAGTTATACTTTACATGAGCAGTTCTTC. The chain uses TRBV27 and TRBJ2-1; D is unresolved. This CDR3 comprises 12 residues. V dropped 4 bases and J dropped 8 bases, with 9 bases sitting between them. Germline values: CDR1 MNHEY, CDR2 SMNVEV (reference sequence).

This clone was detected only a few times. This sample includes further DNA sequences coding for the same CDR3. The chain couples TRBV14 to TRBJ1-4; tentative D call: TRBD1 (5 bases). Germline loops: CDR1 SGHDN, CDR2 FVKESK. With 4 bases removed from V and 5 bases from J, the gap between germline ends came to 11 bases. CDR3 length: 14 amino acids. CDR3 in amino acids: CASSPGTGNEKLFF. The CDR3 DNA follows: TGTGCCAGCAGCCCCGGGACTGGAAATGAAAAACTGTTTTTT.

The CDR3: CASSLVAGHNEQFF. CDR3 coding DNA: TGTGCCAGCAGCTTAGTAGCGGGACACAATGAGCAGTTCTTC. This rearrangement joins TRBV7-3 to TRBJ2-1; 8 bases align to TRBD2. V lost 2 bases and J lost 5; bases outside the gene matches: 2. In germline, CDR1 is SGHTA, CDR2 FQGTGA. This CDR3 comprises 14 residues. The whole variable domain, filled in from reference TRBV7-3 and TRBJ2-1, reads GAGVSQTPSNKVTEKGKYVELRCDPISGHTALYWYRQSLGQGPEFLIYFQGTGAADDSGLPNDRFFAVRPEGSVSTLKIQRTERGDSAVYLCASSLVAGHNEQFFGPGTRLTVL.

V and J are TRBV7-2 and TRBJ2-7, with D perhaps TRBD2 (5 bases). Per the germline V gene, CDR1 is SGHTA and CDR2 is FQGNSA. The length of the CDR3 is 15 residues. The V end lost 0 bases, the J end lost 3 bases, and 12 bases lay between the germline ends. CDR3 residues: CASSLAGRVSYEQYF. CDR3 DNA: TGTGCCAGCAGCTTAGCGGGGAGAGTCAGCTACGAGCAGTACTTC.

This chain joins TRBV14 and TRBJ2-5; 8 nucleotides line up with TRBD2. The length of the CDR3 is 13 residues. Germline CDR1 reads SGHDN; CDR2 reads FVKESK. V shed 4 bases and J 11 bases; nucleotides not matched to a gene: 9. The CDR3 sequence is CASSLVTSAKQYF. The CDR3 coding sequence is TGTGCCAGCAGCCTCGTGACTAGCGCAAAGCAGTACTTC.

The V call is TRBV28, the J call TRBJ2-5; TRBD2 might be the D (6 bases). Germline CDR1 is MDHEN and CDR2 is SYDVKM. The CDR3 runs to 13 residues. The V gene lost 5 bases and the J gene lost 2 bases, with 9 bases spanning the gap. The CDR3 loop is CASSAGFQETQYF. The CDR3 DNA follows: TGTGCCAGCAGTGCGGGATTTCAAGAGACCCAGTACTTC.

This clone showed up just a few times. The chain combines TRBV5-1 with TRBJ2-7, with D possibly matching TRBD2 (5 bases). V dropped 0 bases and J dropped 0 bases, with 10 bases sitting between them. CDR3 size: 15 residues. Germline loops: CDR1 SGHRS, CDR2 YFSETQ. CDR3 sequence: CASSLEAVPSYEQYF. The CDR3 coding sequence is TGCGCCAGCAGCTTGGAAGCGGTCCCCTCCTACGAGCAGTACTTC.

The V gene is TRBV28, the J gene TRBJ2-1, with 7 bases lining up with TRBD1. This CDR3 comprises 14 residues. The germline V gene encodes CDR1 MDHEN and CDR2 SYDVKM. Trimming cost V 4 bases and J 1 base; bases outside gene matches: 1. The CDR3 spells CASSSGQSYNEQFF. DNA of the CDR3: TGTGCCAGCAGTTCGGGACAGTCCTACAATGAGCAGTTCTTC.

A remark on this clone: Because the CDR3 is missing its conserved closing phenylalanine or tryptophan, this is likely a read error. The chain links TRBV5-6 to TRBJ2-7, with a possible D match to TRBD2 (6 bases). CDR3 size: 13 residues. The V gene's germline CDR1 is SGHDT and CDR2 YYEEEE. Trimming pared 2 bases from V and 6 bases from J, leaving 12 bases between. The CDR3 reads CASSFQTSREQYS. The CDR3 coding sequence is TGTGCCAGCAGCTTTCAGACTAGTCGCGAGCAGTACTCC.

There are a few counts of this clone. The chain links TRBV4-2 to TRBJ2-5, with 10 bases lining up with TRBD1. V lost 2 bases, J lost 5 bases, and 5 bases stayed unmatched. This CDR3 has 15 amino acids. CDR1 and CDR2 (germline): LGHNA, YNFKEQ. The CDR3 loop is CASSQRGQGRETQYF. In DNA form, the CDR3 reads TGTGCCAGCAGCCAAAGGGGACAGGGGAGGGAGACCCAGTACTTC.